Presented here are 22 T cell receptor beta chains from one specimen sequenced in a study of T-cell memory formation after mild COVID-19. TCRdb called the 5' RACE reads again in MiXCR, with one record for every CDR3 protein. This sample carries under 200,000 distinct CDR3 sequences, roughly 30% of them seen once, and the ten largest clones take about 11%. Sequencing input: PBMCs or a T cell subset sorted from them (not recorded which). The origin of the receptors is an adult woman who had mild COVID-19 (a few samples of this study predate the infection). Cell type and time point are not known.

The chain has TRBV27 and TRBJ2-1; the D is unclear. V lost 8 bases to trimming and J lost 8 bases, with 10 bases between them. The CDR3 spans 11 residues. Germline loops: CDR1 MNHEY, CDR2 SMNVEV (reference sequence). The CDR3 nucleotides are TGTGCCAGCTTCCAGAGGTATGAGCAGTTCTTC. Protein: CASFQRYEQFF.

This clonotype has only a few counts. The chain employs TRBV5-1 and TRBJ1-2; D remains unclear. Germline loops: CDR1 SGHRS, CDR2 YFSETQ. The V end lost 4 bases, the J end lost 4 bases, and 14 bases lay between the germline ends. This CDR3 spans 14 amino acids. CDR3 in DNA: TGCGCCAGCAGCCTGTCGACCAGCACCTATGGCTACACCTTC. This translates into CASSLSTSTYGYTF.

The table lists this clonotype with many counts. The chain combines TRBV28 with TRBJ1-1, with D perhaps TRBD1 (6 bases). Germline V gives CDR1 MDHEN, CDR2 SYDVKM. The germline V and J ends were trimmed by 2 bases and 1 base, with 14 bases remaining between them. CDR3 length: 16 residues. DNA of the CDR3: TGTGCCAGCAGTTTAGAGGCAGGGGATTGGAACACTGAAGCTTTCTTT. Translating gives CASSLEAGDWNTEAFF.

This chain uses TRBV5-1 with TRBJ1-1; D call uncertain. The length of the CDR3 is 13 residues. Germline V lookup: CDR1 SGHRS, CDR2 YFSETQ. V shed 0 bases and J shed 5 bases, with 8 bases lying between them. CDR3 sequence: CASSLDDGTEAFF. CDR3 DNA: TGCGCCAGCAGCTTGGATGACGGGACTGAAGCTTTCTTT.

This rearrangement joins TRBV4-1 to TRBJ2-7, with 8 bases aligning to TRBD2. Germline CDR1 MGHRA, CDR2 YSYEKL. CDR3 length: 14 amino acids. V shed 3 bases, J shed 4 bases, and the junction held 5 bases outside the gene matches. The CDR3 protein is CASSQPSGRYEQYF. The DNA of the CDR3 is TGCGCCAGCAGCCAGCCTAGCGGGCGATACGAGCAGTACTTC.

The chain combines TRBV6-1 with TRBJ2-4, with a possible D match to TRBD1 (5 bases). The CDR3 length is 11 residues. V lost 10 bases and J 14 bases, leaving 18 bases between the germline ends. Germline CDR1 MNHNS, CDR2 SASEGT. The DNA of the CDR3 is TGTGCCACCAGGGCAGGGCCCTGGGAGTACTTC. It encodes CATRAGPWEYF.

In its sample, this clonotype was seen a few times. A read error is likely, as this CDR3 ends without the conserved phenylalanine or tryptophan. The DNA is left out, because the CDR3 cannot be placed on it with certainty; the CDR3 is given as TCRdb lists it. The rearrangement joins TRBV12-3 or TRBV12-4 to TRBJ2-4; the table's TRBD1 call for D was not verified on the DNA. Counting both end residues, the CDR3 totals 12 amino acids. The CDR3 here is CASSLGGGQEPP.

The V gene is TRBV7-9, the J gene TRBJ2-7; D unclear. With 5 bases removed from V and 3 bases from J, the gap between germline ends came to 14 bases. The CDR3 runs to 14 residues. Looked up from germline, CDR1 is SEHNR and CDR2 is FQNEAQ (reference sequence). The DNA of the CDR3 is TGTGCCAGCAGCAAAATAACGGCCAACTACGAGCAGTACTTC. The encoded protein is CASSKITANYEQYF.

The rearrangement links TRBV6-6 to TRBJ1-5, with D perhaps matching TRBD1 (6 bases). The CDR3 length is 13 residues. The germline V and J ends were trimmed by 4 bases and 4 bases, with 8 bases remaining between them. Per the germline V gene, CDR1 is MNHNY and CDR2 is SVGAGI (reference sequence). The CDR3 loop reads CASSFGQNQPQHF. For the CDR3, the DNA is TGTGCCAGCAGTTTCGGACAGAATCAGCCCCAGCATTTT.

This clonotype was seen a handful of times. The chain combines TRBV11-2 with TRBJ1-2, with D maybe TRBD1 (6 bases). The CDR3 spans 14 residues. The V and J ends lost 2 bases and 8 bases respectively, with 15 bases between them. CDR1 and CDR2 from the germline V gene are SGHAT and FQNNGV. Here the CDR3 DNA reads TGTGCCAGCAGCTTACCCGACAGGTTTGAGGGCTACACCTTC. This translates into CASSLPDRFEGYTF.

The chain has TRBV5-6 and TRBJ1-1, with TRBD1 matching 7 bases. This CDR3 contains 14 residues. J was trimmed by 5 bases and V by 1 base; bases with no gene match: 5. Germline CDR1 reads SGHDT; CDR2 reads YYEEEE. Here the CDR3 DNA reads TGTGCCAGCAGCTTGTTGACAGGGCAGACTGAAGCTTTCTTT. Its translation is CASSLLTGQTEAFF.

The chain is built from TRBV7-2 and TRBJ2-3, with 7 bases fitting TRBD2. The CDR3 length is 16 residues. Germline CDR1 SGHTA, CDR2 FQGNSA. Unmatched junction bases numbered 13, after V lost 5 bases and J lost 5 bases. For the CDR3, the DNA is TGTGCCAGCAGCCCTATGAGGCGGGGGTTAGGAGATACGCAGTATTTT. Amino acid sequence: CASSPMRRGLGDTQYF.

There are a few counts of this clonotype. This chain joins TRBV24-1 and TRBJ2-7; D possibly matches TRBD1 or TRBD2 (5 bases each). The CDR3 covers 16 residues. Germline CDR1 reads KGHDR; CDR2 reads SFDVKD. V was shortened by 3 bases and J by 2 bases, with 16 bases between the two germline ends. In DNA form, the CDR3 reads TGTGCCACCAGTGATCGAGAAGGGGAGAAACCCTACGAGCAGTACTTC. The encoded protein is CATSDREGEKPYEQYF.

The rearrangement links TRBV6-1 to TRBJ2-7, with D tentatively TRBD1 or TRBD2 (6 bases each). Germline-derived CDR1 and CDR2 are MNHNS and SASEGT. The CDR3 spans 13 residues. The V end was cut by 6 bases, the J end by 3 bases, with 12 bases between. The CDR3 DNA reads TGTGCCAGCAGCCTCGGGGGCATCTACGAGCAGTACTTC. Its protein is CASSLGGIYEQYF.

The chain carries TRBV12-3 or TRBV12-4 and TRBJ2-6, with D perhaps TRBD2 (5 bases). The CDR3 length is 17 residues. Trimming cost V 6 bases and J 0 bases, with 15 bases left between them. The CDR3 reads CASRPGIRISGANVLTF. CDR3 coding DNA: TGTGCCAGCAGACCGGGAATTAGAATCTCTGGGGCCAACGTCCTGACTTTC.

This rearrangement joins TRBV20-1 to TRBJ2-1, with no clear D. The CDR3 is 10 amino acids. Germline V lookup: CDR1 DFQATT, CDR2 SNEGSKA (reference sequence). The V end lost 4 bases, the J end lost 9 bases, and 7 bases lay between the germline ends. CDR3 in DNA: TGCAGTGCTAATAAGCTTGAGCAGTTCTTC. Its translation: CSANKLEQFF.

The DNA of the CDR3 is TGTGCCAGCAGCTTAGGCCAGGCCGCAGATACGCAGTATTTT. This translates into CASSLGQAADTQYF. This chain links TRBV5-6 with TRBJ2-3; no reliable D call. CDR1 and CDR2 from the germline V gene are SGHDT and YYEEEE. This CDR3 is built from 14 residues. The V end was cut by 2 bases, the J end by 4 bases, with 11 bases between.

This clonotype was detected a few times. The CDR3 nucleotides read TGTGCCAGCAGCCCCGGCTTACAGTATGGGACCCAGTACTTC. This codes for CASSPGLQYGTQYF. The V call is TRBV2, the J call TRBJ2-5; D uncertain. Trimming left V 6 bases short and J 7 bases short, with 18 bases between. Germline CDR1 reads SNHLY; CDR2 reads FYNNEI. The CDR3 contains 14 residues.

This chain links TRBV5-5 with TRBJ2-1; perhaps TRBD1 as D (5 bases). The V and J ends lost 4 bases and 4 bases respectively, with 9 bases between them. The CDR3 totals 13 residues. The germline gives CDR1 SGHKS, CDR2 YYEKEE (reference sequence). Written as DNA, the CDR3 is TGTGCCAGCAGCCAGGACATGTACAATGAGCAGTTCTTC. Its translation is CASSQDMYNEQFF.

The chain has TRBV19 and TRBJ1-1; TRBD1 might be the D (5 bases). Germline values: CDR1 LNHDA, CDR2 SQIVND (reference sequence). The CDR3 has 14 residues. V lost 2 bases, J lost 3 bases, and 10 bases lay in between. CDR3 in amino acids: CASSIYAGDTEAFF. The CDR3 coding sequence is TGTGCCAGTAGTATATATGCGGGGGACACTGAAGCTTTCTTT.

This clonotype was counted many times. This chain links TRBV5-5 with TRBJ1-4; D is possibly TRBD1 (6 bases). Looked up from germline, CDR1 is SGHKS and CDR2 is YYEKEE (reference sequence). This CDR3 comprises 16 residues. The V end was cut by 1 base, the J end by 7 bases, with 17 bases between. For the CDR3, the DNA is TGTGCCAGCAGCTTGAGGGGGGAATTCATGGCTGAAAAACTGTTTTTT. It encodes CASSLRGEFMAEKLFF.

This clonotype turned up a few times. The chain is built from TRBV18 and TRBJ1-1, with a tentative D call TRBD1 (6 bases). There are 14 residues in the CDR3. V was trimmed by 0 bases and J by 7 bases, leaving 12 bases between them. CDR1 and CDR2 from the germline V gene are KGHSH and LQKENI. CDR3 sequence: CASSPPGGLGEAFF. For the CDR3, the DNA is TGTGCCAGCTCACCACCGGGGGGCCTTGGTGAAGCTTTCTTT.